Listed below are T cell receptor beta chains from one sample, sequenced in a study of Ad26.COV2.S vaccination and SARS-CoV-2 variants. The protocol was immunoSEQ multiplex PCR, while the TCRdb copy is restricted to in-frame clones and leaves out a portion. The sample consists of approximately 420,000 clones, around nine tenths of them appearing once. The sequencing used peripheral blood, collected in a trial of Ad26.COV2.S vaccine versus placebo. These receptors were collected from a person between 18 and 65 years old who received the Ad26.COV2.S COVID-19 vaccine or a placebo. The CDR3 runs from the conserved cysteine through the conserved F or W. D genes are given only for firm matches. The listing skips clone size in some rows; elsewhere it reads once, few, many or a size class.

TRBD2 | - | 16 | TRBJ2-3 | TRBV6-1 | CASSDQTSGGTDTQYF | TGTGCCAGCAGTGACCAGACTAGCGGGGGGACAGATACGCAGTATTTT
TRBD1 | - | 15 | TRBJ2-7 | TRBV24-1 | CATSDSGQGAYEQYF | TGTGCCACCAGTGATTCGGGACAGGGAGCCTACGAGCAGTACTTC
TRBD2 | - | 17 | TRBJ2-1 | TRBV24-1 | CATSERGLAGTNNEQFF | TGTGCCACCAGTGAACGGGGACTAGCGGGGACAAACAATGAGCAGTTCTTC
TRBD1 | - | 15 | TRBJ1-5 | TRBV19 | CASSIGQGSNQPQHF | TGTGCCAGTAGTATTGGACAGGGTAGCAATCAGCCCCAGCATTTT
- | - | 14 | TRBJ2-3 | TRBV5-1 | CASSLRQVTDTQYF | TGCGCCAGCAGCTTGCGACAGGTCACAGATACGCAGTATTTT
TRBD1 | - | 17 | TRBJ2-5 | TRBV5-1 | CASSLAGDPQGGETQYF | TGCGCCAGCAGCTTGGCCGGAGACCCACAGGGGGGAGAGACCCAGTACTTC
- | - | 14 | TRBJ2-4 | TRBV2 | CASSDEVAKNIQYF | TGTGCCAGCAGTGACGAGGTAGCCAAAAACATTCAGTACTTC
- | - | 13 | TRBJ2-5 | TRBV5-1 | CASSKGPRETQYF | TGCGCCAGCAGCAAGGGCCCCAGGGAGACCCAGTACTTC
- | - | 16 | TRBJ1-6 | TRBV6-5 | CASSSWDGGFNSPLHF | TGTGCCAGCAGTTCCTGGGACGGTGGCTTTAATTCACCCCTCCACTTT
- | - | 15 | TRBJ1-4 | TRBV19 | CASTFSGATNEKLFF | TGTGCCAGTACGTTTTCGGGAGCAACTAATGAAAAACTGTTTTTT
- | - | 14 | TRBJ2-3 | TRBV2 | CASTTGSSIDTQYF | TGTGCCAGCACCACCGGGAGCTCGATAGATACGCAGTATTTT
- | - | 13 | TRBJ2-7 | TRBV7-6 | CASSLTGGYEQYF | TGTGCCAGCAGCTTGACAGGAGGCTACGAGCAGTACTTC
- | - | 14 | TRBJ2-7 | TRBV28 | CASSLTPESYEQYF | TGTGCCAGCAGTTTAACGCCGGAGTCCTACGAGCAGTACTTC
- | - | 15 | TRBJ2-7 | TRBV21-1 | CASSGRTSGGYEQYF | TGTGCCAGCAGCGGTCGGACTAGCGGGGGCTACGAGCAGTACTTC
- | - | 12 | TRBJ2-7 | TRBV30 | CAWTGSTYEQYF | TGTGCCTGGACGGGCAGTACCTACGAGCAGTACTTC
- | few | 15 | TRBJ2-7 | TRBV21-1 | CASSNSGLSAYEQYF | TGTGCCAGCAGCAACAGCGGGCTAAGCGCCTACGAGCAGTACTTC
- | - | 16 | TRBJ2-2 | TRBV30 | CAWTSGTALGTGELFF | TGTGCCTGGACCTCCGGGACGGCCTTGGGGACCGGGGAGCTGTTTTTT
- | once | 14 | TRBJ1-1 | TRBV6-6 | CASRHSTVNTEAFF | TGTGCCAGCAGGCACTCGACGGTGAACACTGAAGCTTTCTTT
- | few | 13 | TRBJ1-3 | TRBV5-8 | CASSWISGNTIYF | TGTGCCAGCAGCTGGATCTCTGGAAACACCATATATTTT
TRBD1 | - | 15 | TRBJ1-5 | TRBV7-2 | CASSARTGENQPQHF | TGTGCCAGCAGCGCGCGGACAGGGGAGAATCAGCCCCAGCATTTT
- | - | 15 | TRBJ1-1 | TRBV7-2 | CASSLDMSGNTEAFF | TGTGCCAGCAGCTTGGATATGAGTGGTAACACTGAAGCTTTCTTT
- | - | 14 | TRBJ2-7 | TRBV4-1 | CASSHRAGESEQYF | TGCGCCAGCAGCCATCGGGCAGGGGAAAGTGAGCAGTACTTC
TRBD1 | - | 14 | TRBJ2-1 | TRBV5-6 | CASSFGTGRSEQFF | TGTGCCAGCAGCTTCGGGACAGGGCGAAGTGAGCAGTTCTTC
TRBD1 | - | 14 | TRBJ2-1 | TRBV7-3 | CASSAGQGVNEQFF | TGTGCCAGCAGCGCGGGACAGGGTGTCAATGAGCAGTTCTTC
- | - | 14 | TRBJ1-1 | TRBV7-9 | CASSTDTDGTEAFF | TGTGCCAGCAGCACTGACACGGACGGGACTGAAGCTTTCTTT
- | - | 17 | TRBJ1-2 | TRBV7-9 | CASSLVDPWRGDYGYTF | TGTGCCAGCAGCTTAGTGGACCCCTGGAGAGGGGACTATGGCTACACCTTC
- | - | 14 | TRBJ1-2 | TRBV4-1 | CASSQDTGNYGYTF | TGCGCCAGCAGCCAAGATACGGGGAACTATGGCTACACCTTC
TRBD2 | - | 17 | TRBJ2-5 | TRBV19 | CASSRGPAGGFGETQYF | TGTGCCAGTAGCCGCGGGCCAGCGGGGGGATTTGGAGAGACCCAGTACTTC
TRBD1 | - | 17 | TRBJ2-3 | TRBV4-3 | CASSQDIGGQRTDTQYF | TGCGCCAGCAGCCAAGATATAGGGGGACAGCGCACAGATACGCAGTATTTT
- | - | 14 | TRBJ2-5 | TRBV10-3 | CAISERGAGETQYF | TGTGCCATCAGTGAGAGGGGGGCCGGGGAGACCCAGTACTTC
- | - | 13 | TRBJ2-7 | TRBV27 | CASSRGLAYEQYF | TGTGCCAGCAGCCGGGGGTTGGCCTACGAGCAGTACTTC
- | - | 13 | TRBJ2-5 | TRBV7-2 | CASSRDVGETQYF | TGTGCCAGCAGCCGAGACGTGGGAGAGACCCAGTACTTC
TRBD1 | - | 13 | TRBJ2-2 | TRBV2 | CASSETGAGELFF | TGTGCCAGCAGTGAGACAGGGGCCGGGGAGCTGTTTTTT
TRBD1 | few | 14 | TRBJ1-2 | TRBV27 | CASRGAGTGVGYTF | TGTGCCAGCAGGGGGGCGGGGACAGGGGTAGGCTACACCTTC
- | - | 12 | TRBJ2-1 | TRBV6-5 | CASGDLNNEQFF | TGTGCCAGCGGGGACCTGAACAATGAGCAGTTCTTC
TRBD1 | - | 17 | TRBJ2-7 | TRBV7-8 | CASSLRTGRSIAYEQYF | TGTGCCAGCAGCTTACGGACAGGGCGTTCTATCGCCTACGAGCAGTACTTC
- | - | 15 | TRBJ2-6 | TRBV5-1 | CASSLSGTGANVLTF | TGCGCCAGCAGCTTATCGGGTACAGGGGCCAACGTCCTGACTTTC
- | - | 14 | TRBJ1-5 | TRBV19 | CASSIVASNQPQHF | TGTGCCAGTAGTATAGTAGCTAGCAATCAGCCCCAGCATTTT
- | - | 14 | TRBJ1-4 | TRBV5-1 | CASSLGHANEKLFF | TGCGCCAGCAGCTTGGGACACGCTAATGAAAAACTGTTTTTT
- | - | 16 | TRBJ1-4 | TRBV7-9 | CASSLEGGGGGEKLFF | TGTGCCAGCAGCTTAGAAGGCGGGGGAGGTGGTGAAAAACTGTTTTTT
TRBD1 | - | 15 | TRBJ2-7 | TRBV5-5 | CASSPRTGGGYEQYF | TGTGCCAGCAGTCCCAGGACAGGGGGAGGCTACGAGCAGTACTTC